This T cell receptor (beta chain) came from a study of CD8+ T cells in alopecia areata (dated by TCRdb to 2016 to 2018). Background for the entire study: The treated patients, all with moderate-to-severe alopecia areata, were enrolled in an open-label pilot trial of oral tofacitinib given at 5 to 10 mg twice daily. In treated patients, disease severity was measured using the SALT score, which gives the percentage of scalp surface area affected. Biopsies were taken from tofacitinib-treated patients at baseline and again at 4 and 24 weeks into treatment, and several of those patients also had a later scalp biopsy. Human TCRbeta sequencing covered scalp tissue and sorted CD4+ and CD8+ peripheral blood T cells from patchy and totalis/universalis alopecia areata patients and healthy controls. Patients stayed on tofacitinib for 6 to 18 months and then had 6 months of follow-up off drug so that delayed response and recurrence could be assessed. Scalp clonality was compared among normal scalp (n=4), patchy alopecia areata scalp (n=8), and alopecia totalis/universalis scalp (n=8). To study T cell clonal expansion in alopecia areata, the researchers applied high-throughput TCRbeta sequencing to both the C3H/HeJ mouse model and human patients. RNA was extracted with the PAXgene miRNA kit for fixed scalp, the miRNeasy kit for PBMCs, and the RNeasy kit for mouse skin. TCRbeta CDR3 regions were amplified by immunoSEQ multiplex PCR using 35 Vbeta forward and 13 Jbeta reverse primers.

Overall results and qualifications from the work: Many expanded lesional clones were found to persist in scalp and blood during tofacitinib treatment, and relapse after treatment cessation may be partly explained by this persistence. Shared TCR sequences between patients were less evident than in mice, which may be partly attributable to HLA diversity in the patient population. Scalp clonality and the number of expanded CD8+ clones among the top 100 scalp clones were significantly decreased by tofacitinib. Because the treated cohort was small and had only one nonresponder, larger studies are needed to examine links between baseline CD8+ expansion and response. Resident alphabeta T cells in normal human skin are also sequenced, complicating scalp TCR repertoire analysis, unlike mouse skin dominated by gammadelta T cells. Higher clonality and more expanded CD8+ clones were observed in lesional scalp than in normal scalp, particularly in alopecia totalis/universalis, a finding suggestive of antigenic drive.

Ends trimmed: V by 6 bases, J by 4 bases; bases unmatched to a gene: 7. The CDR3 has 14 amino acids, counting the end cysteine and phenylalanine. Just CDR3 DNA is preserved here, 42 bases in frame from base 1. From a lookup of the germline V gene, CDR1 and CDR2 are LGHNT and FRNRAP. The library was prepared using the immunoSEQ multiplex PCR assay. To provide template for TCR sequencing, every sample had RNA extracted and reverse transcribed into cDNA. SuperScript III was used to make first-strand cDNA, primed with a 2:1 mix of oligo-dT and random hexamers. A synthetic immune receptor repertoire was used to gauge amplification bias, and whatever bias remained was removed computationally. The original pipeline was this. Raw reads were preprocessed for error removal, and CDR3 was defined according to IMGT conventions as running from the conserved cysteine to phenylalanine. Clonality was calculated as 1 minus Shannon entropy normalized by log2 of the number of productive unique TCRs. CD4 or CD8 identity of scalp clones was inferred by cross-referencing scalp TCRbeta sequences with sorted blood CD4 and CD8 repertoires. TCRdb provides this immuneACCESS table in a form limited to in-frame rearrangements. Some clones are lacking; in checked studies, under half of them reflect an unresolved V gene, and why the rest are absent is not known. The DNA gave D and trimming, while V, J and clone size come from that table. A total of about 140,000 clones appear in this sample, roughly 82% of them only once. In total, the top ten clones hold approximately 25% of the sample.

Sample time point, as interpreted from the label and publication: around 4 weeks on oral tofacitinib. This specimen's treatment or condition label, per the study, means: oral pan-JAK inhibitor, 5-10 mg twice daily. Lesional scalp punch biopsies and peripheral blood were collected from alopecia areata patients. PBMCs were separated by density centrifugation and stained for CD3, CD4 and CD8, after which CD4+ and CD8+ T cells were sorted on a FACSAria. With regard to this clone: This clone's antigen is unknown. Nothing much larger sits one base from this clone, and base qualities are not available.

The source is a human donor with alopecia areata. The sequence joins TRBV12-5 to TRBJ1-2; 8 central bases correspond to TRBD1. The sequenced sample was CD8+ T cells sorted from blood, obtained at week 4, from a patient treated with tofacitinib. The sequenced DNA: TGTGCTAGTGGCATGACAGGGGAGGGCTATGGCTACACCTTC. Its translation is CASGMTGEGYGYTF.